This TCR beta chain was captured in a study of cytomegalovirus exposure and HLA in healthy donors. Study observations and caveats: The authors confirmed in vitro that a few CMV-associated chains were specific for CMV antigens. V- and J-gene trimming in TCR beta was tied to a missense DCLRE1C variant by an analysis performed later.

Concerning this clone: The antigen is not known.

Primers: 60 Vbeta forward and 13 Jbeta reverse. Here immunoSEQ multiplex PCR was the method, and the copy in TCRdb shows in-frame clones only, minus some. The sample shows more than 200,000 clones, about 81% of them seen only once. The clonotype comes from a man aged 35 to 55 in good health and CMV-seropositive. The sequencing input was PBMCs.

The CDR3 DNA reads as TGTGCCAGCTCGCAGGGGGTGGGCAATCAGCCCCAGCATTTT. Amino acid sequence: CASSQGVGNQPQHF. The chain combines TRBV18 with TRBJ1-5, with 7 bases fitting TRBD1. The germline CDR1 and CDR2 sequences are KGHSH and LQKENI. CDR3 length: 14 residues. After removal of 6 bases from V and 2 bases from J, the junction contained 4 bases not matched to a gene. Looking up the rest from reference TRBV18 and TRBJ1-5 gives the full variable domain: NAGVMQNPRHLVRRRGQEARLRCSPMKGHSHVYWYRQLPEEGLKFMVYLQKENIIDESGMPKERFSAEFPKEGPSILRIQQVVRGDSAAYFCASSQGVGNQPQHFGDGTRLSIL.